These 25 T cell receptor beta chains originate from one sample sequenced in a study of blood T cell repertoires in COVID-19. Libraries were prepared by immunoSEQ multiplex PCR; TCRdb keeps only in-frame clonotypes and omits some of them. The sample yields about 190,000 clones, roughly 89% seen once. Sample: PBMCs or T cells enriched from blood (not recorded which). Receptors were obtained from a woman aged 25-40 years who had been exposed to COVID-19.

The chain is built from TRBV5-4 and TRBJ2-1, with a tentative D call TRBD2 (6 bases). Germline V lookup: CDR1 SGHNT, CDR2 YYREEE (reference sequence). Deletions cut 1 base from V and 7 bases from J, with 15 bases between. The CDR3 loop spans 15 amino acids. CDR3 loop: CASSLKETGGNEQFF. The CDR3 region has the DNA TGTGCCAGCAGCTTGAAAGAAACCGGAGGGAATGAGCAGTTCTTC.

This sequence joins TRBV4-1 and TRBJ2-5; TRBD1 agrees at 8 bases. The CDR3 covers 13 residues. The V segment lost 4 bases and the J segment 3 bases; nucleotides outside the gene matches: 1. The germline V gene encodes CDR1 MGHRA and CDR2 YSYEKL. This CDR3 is CASSLGQEETQYF. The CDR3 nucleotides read TGCGCCAGCAGCCTGGGACAGGAAGAGACCCAGTACTTC.

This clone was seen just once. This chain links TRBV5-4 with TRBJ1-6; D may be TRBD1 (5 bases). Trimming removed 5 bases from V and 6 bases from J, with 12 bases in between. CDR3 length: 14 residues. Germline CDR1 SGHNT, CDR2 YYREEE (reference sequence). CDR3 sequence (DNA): TGTGCCAGCAGTCTCCAGGGATTTAATTCACCCCTCCACTTT. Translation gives CASSLQGFNSPLHF.

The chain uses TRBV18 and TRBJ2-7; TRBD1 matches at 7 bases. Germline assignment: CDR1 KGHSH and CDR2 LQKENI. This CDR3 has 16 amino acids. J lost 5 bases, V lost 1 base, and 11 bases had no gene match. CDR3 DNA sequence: TGTGCCAGCTCACCACAGGGGGCAGGGGGATATCACGAGCAGTACTTC. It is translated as CASSPQGAGGYHEQYF.

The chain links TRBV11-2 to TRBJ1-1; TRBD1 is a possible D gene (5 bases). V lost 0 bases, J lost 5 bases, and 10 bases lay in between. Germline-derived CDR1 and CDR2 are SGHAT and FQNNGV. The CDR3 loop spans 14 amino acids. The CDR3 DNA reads TGTGCCAGCAGCTTAGACGTACAGGATACTGAAGCTTTCTTT. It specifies CASSLDVQDTEAFF.

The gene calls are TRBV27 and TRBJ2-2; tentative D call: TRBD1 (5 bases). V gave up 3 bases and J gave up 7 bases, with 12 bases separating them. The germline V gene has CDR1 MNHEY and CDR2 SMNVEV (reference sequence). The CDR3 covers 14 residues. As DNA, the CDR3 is TGTGCCAGCAGTTTGACCAGGGTACACGGGGAGCTGTTTTTT. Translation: CASSLTRVHGELFF.

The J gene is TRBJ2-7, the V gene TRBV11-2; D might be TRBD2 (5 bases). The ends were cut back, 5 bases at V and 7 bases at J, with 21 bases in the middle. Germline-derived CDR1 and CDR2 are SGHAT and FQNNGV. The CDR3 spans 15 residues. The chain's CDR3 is CASSRGSYSEWEQYF. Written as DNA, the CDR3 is TGTGCCAGCAGCCGAGGGAGCTATAGCGAATGGGAGCAGTACTTC. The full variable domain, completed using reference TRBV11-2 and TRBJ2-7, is EAGVAQSPRYKIIEKRQSVAFWCNPISGHATLYWYQQILGQGPKLLIQFQNNGVVDDSQLPKDRFSAERLKGVDSTLKIQPAKLEDSAVYLCASSRGSYSEWEQYFGPGTRLTVT.

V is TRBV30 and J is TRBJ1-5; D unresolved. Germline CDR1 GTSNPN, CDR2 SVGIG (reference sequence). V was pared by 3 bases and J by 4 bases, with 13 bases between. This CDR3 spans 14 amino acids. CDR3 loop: CAWRALGGNQPQHF. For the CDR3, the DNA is TGTGCCTGGAGGGCCCTAGGAGGGAATCAGCCCCAGCATTTT. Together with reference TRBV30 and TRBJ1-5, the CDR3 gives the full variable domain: SQTIHQWPATLVQPVGSPLSLECTVEGTSNPNLYWYRQAAGRGLQLLFYSVGIGQISSEVPQNLSASRPQDRQFILSSKKLLLSDSGFYLCAWRALGGNQPQHFGDGTRLSIL.

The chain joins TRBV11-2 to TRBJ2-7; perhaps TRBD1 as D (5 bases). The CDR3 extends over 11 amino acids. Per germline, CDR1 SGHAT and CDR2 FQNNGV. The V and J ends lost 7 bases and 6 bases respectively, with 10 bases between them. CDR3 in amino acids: CASTQGGEQYF. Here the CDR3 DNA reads TGTGCCAGCACTCAGGGCGGCGAGCAGTACTTC.

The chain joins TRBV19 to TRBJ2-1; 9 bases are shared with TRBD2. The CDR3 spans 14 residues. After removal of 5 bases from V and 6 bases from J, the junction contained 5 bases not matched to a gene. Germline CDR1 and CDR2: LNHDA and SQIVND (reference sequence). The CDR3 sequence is CASSLRAGGNEQFF. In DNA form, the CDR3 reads TGTGCCAGTAGTCTCCGAGCGGGGGGCAATGAGCAGTTCTTC. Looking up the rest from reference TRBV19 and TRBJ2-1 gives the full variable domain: DGGITQSPKYLFRKEGQNVTLSCEQNLNHDAMYWYRQDPGQGLRLIYYSQIVNDFQKGDIAEGYSVSREKKESFPLTVTSAQKNPTAFYLCASSLRAGGNEQFFGPGTRLTVL.

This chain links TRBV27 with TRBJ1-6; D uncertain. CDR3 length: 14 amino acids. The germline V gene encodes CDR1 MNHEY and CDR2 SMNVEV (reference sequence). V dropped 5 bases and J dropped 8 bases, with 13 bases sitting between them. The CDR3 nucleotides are TGTGCCAGCAGTATAACGGACGGGGATTCACCCCTCCACTTT. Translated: CASSITDGDSPLHF.

CDR3 protein: CASRLEGGSNQPQHF. In DNA form, the CDR3 reads TGTGCCAGCAGACTAGAGGGGGGGAGCAATCAGCCCCAGCATTTT. The chain employs TRBV2 and TRBJ1-5; D possibly corresponds to TRBD1 (6 bases). This CDR3 is 15 amino acids long. Germline CDR1 SNHLY, CDR2 FYNNEI. Trimming pared 6 bases from V and 1 base from J, leaving 13 bases between.

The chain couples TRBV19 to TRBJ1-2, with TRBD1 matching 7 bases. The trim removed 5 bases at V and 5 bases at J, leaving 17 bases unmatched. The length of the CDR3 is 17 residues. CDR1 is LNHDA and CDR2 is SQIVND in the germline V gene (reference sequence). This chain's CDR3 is CASSPDPYRGSVYGYTF. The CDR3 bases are TGTGCCAGTAGTCCCGACCCATACAGGGGATCCGTTTATGGCTACACCTTC.

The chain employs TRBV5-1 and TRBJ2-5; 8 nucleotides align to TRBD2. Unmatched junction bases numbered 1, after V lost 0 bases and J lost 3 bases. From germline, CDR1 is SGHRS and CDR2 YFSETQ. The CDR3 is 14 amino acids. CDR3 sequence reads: CASSLELAEETQYF. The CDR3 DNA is TGCGCCAGCAGCTTGGAACTAGCGGAAGAGACCCAGTACTTC.

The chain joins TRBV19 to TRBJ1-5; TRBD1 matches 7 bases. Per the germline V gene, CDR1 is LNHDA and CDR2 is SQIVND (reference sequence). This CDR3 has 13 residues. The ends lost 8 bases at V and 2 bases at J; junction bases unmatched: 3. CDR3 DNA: TGTGCCAGTTGGGACAGAGGCAATCAGCCCCAGCATTTT. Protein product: CASWDRGNQPQHF. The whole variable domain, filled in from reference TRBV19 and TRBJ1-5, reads DGGITQSPKYLFRKEGQNVTLSCEQNLNHDAMYWYRQDPGQGLRLIYYSQIVNDFQKGDIAEGYSVSREKKESFPLTVTSAQKNPTAFYLCASWDRGNQPQHFGDGTRLSIL.

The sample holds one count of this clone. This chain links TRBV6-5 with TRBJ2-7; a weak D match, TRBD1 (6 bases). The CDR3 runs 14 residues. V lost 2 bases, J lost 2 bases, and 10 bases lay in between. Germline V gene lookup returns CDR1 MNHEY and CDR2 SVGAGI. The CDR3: CASSYVTGPYEQYF. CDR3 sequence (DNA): TGTGCCAGCAGTTACGTGACAGGCCCCTACGAGCAGTACTTC.

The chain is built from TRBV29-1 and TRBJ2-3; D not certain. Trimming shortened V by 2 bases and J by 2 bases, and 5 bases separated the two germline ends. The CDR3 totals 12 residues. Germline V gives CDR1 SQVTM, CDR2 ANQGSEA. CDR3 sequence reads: CSVETSTDTQYF. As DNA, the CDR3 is TGCAGCGTTGAAACATCCACAGATACGCAGTATTTT.

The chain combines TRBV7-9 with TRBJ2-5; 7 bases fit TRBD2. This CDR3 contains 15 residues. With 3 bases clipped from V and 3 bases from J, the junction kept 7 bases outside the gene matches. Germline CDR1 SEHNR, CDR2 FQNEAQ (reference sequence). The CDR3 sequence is CASSFKLGGKETQYF. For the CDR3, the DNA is TGTGCCAGCAGCTTCAAATTGGGGGGGAAAGAGACCCAGTACTTC.

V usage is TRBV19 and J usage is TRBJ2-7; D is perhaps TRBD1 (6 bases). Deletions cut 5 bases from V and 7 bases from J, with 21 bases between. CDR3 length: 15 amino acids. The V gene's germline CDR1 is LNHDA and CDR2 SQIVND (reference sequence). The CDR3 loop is CASSQLTGSHKEQYF. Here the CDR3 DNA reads TGTGCCAGTAGTCAACTGACAGGTTCCCACAAGGAGCAGTACTTC.

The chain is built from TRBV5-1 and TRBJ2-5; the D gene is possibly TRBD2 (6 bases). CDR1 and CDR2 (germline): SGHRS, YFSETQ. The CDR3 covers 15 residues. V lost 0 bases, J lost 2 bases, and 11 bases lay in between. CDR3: CASSLVGGTQETQYF. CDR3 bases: TGCGCCAGCAGCTTGGTTGGAGGGACTCAAGAGACCCAGTACTTC. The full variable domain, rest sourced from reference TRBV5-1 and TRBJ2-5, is KAGVTQTPRYLIKTRGQQVTLSCSPISGHRSVSWYQQTPGQGLQFLFEYFSETQRNKGNFPGRFSGRQFSNSRSEMNVSTLELGDSALYLCASSLVGGTQETQYFGPGTRLLVL.

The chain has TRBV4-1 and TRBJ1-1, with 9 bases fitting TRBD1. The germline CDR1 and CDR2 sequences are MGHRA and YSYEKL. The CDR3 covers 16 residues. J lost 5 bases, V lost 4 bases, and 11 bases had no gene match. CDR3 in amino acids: CASSLIPGQGNTEAFF. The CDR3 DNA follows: TGCGCCAGCAGCCTAATCCCGGGACAGGGCAATACTGAAGCTTTCTTT.

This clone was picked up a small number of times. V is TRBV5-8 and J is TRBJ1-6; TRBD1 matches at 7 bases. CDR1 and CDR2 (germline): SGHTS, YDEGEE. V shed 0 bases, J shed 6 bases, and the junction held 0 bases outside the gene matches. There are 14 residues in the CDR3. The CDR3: CASSLGQGNSPLHF. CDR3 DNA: TGTGCCAGCAGCTTGGGACAGGGTAATTCACCCCTCCACTTT.

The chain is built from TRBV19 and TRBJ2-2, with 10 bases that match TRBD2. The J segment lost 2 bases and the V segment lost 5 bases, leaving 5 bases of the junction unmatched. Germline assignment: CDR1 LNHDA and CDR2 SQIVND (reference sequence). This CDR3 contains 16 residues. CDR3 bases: TGTGCCAGTAGTGCAGCGGGGGGGCCCAACACCGGGGAGCTGTTTTTT. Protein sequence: CASSAAGGPNTGELFF.

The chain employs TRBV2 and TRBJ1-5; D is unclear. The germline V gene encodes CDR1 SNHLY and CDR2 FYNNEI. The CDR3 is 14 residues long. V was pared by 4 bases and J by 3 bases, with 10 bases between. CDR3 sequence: CASSGRQVNQPQHF. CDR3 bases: TGTGCCAGCAGTGGTAGGCAGGTCAATCAGCCCCAGCATTTT.

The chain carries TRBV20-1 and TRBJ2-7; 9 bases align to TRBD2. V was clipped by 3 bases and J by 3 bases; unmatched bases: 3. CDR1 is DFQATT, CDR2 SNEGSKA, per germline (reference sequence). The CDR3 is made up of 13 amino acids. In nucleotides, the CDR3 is TGCAGTGCTAGTGATAGCGGGGGCTACGAGCAGTACTTC. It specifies CSASDSGGYEQYF.